The following is a TCR beta chain sequence with its context. What it recognizes is unknown. This entry comes from a study of vaccination and CD4 T cells after COVID-19. Treatment: roughly 10-day PBMC culture with coronavirus spike peptide pools or control peptides (ViraFEST assay). This CDR3 is 14 amino acids long. The germline V gene has CDR1 MRHNA and CDR2 SNTAGT. V was shortened by 5 bases and J by 0 bases, with 7 bases between the two germline ends. The Oncomine TCR Beta short-read assay was applied to DNA of cultured CD4+ T cells. TCRdb reprocessed the PCR reads with MiXCR, giving one entry per CDR3 protein. The sample shows approximately 11,000 distinct CDR3 sequences, 31% of them seen only once.

This receptor was obtained from a human donor who had recovered from COVID-19. Sequencing was carried out using CD4+ T cells from blood, cultured in vitro. The genes are TRBV6-4 and TRBJ2-2; D is possibly TRBD2 (6 bases). The CDR3 region has the DNA TGTGCCAGCAGTCGGGGGTCGAACACCGGGGAGCTGTTTTTT. Its protein is CASSRGSNTGELFF.